The 18 T cell receptor beta chains presented below share a single source sample, sequenced in a study of shared clonotypes between healthy human individuals. The assay was immunoSEQ multiplex PCR, and TCRdb's table has in-frame clones only and misses some. The sample holds roughly 1.5 million clones, 95% to 99% seen once. Sequencing was carried out using naive CD4+ T cells sorted from blood. Documented subset: CD45RA+ positively selected. The receptors derive from a man aged 30 to 45 in good health.

The chain couples TRBV18 to TRBJ1-1; D possibly corresponds to TRBD1 (5 bases). Germline CDR1 KGHSH, CDR2 LQKENI. Trimming took off 5 bases at V and 4 bases at J, with 14 bases between the two ends. The CDR3 loop spans 14 amino acids. The CDR3 coding sequence is TGTGCCAGCTCAGTGTGGGGGACTCGCACTGAAGCTTTCTTT. This codes for CASSVWGTRTEAFF.

The V and J genes are TRBV19 and TRBJ1-5; 7 nucleotides match TRBD1. Germline V gives CDR1 LNHDA, CDR2 SQIVND (reference sequence). Unmatched junction bases numbered 8, after V lost 6 bases and J lost 0 bases. There are 16 residues in the CDR3. CDR3 region: CASSKGQSYSNQPQHF. The DNA for the CDR3 is TGTGCCAGTAGCAAGGGACAGTCATATAGCAATCAGCCCCAGCATTTT.

The chain links TRBV5-1 to TRBJ1-5, with TRBD1 identical over 8 bases. CDR1 is SGHRS, CDR2 YFSETQ, per germline. This CDR3 comprises 18 residues. V dropped 0 bases and J dropped 1; count of bases not matched to a gene: 9. The CDR3, as DNA: TGCGCCAGCAGCTTGGATCCGATAGGGACAGGCAGCAATCAGCCCCAGCATTTT. Residues: CASSLDPIGTGSNQPQHF.

The chain is built from TRBV27 and TRBJ2-7; D is perhaps TRBD1 or TRBD2 (5 bases each). V was clipped by 6 bases and J by 6 bases, with 18 bases between them. In germline, CDR1 is MNHEY, CDR2 SMNVEV (reference sequence). The CDR3 sequence is 14 residues long. CDR3 in DNA: TGTGCCAGCAGGGTGGGGGATCGAGCTCTCGAGCAGTACTTC. This sequence encodes CASRVGDRALEQYF.

The J gene is TRBJ2-1, the V gene TRBV7-8; D unresolved. Germline V gene data show CDR1 as SGHVS and CDR2 as FQNEAQ. This CDR3 is built from 15 residues. The V gene lost 5 bases and the J gene lost 1 base, with 12 bases spanning the gap. The CDR3 loop reads CASSVPLGSYNEQFF. The CDR3 nucleotides read TGTGCCAGCAGCGTCCCCTTGGGGTCCTACAATGAGCAGTTCTTC.

This chain joins TRBV27 and TRBJ1-3, with D tentatively TRBD1 (6 bases). V was shortened by 5 bases and J by 3 bases, with 11 bases between the two germline ends. CDR1 and CDR2 from the germline V gene are MNHEY and SMNVEV (reference sequence). The CDR3 is made up of 14 amino acids. In nucleotides, the CDR3 is TGTGCCAGCAGTCCCAGGGGTTTTGGAAACACCATATATTTT. It translates to CASSPRGFGNTIYF.

The V and J genes are TRBV9 and TRBJ1-2, with 8 nucleotides matching TRBD1. V was pared by 4 bases and J by 4 bases, with 9 bases of the junction left unmatched. This CDR3 spans 15 amino acids. Germline CDR1 SGDLS, CDR2 YYNGEE. The CDR3 here is CASSRTGQLGYGYTF. CDR3 nucleotides: TGTGCCAGCAGCAGGACAGGGCAGTTAGGCTATGGCTACACCTTC.

The DNA for the CDR3 is TGTGCCAGCAGTTACGGCTCATCTATCTCTGAGCAGTTCTTC. This encodes CASSYGSSISEQFF. J is TRBJ2-1 and V is TRBV6-5; D gene ambiguous. The CDR3 extends over 14 amino acids. The germline V and J ends were trimmed by 2 bases and 9 bases, with 14 bases remaining between them. Germline lookup yields CDR1 MNHEY and CDR2 SVGAGI.

The CDR3: CASSEQGSTYGYTF. The CDR3 region has the DNA TGTGCCAGCAGTGAGCAGGGGAGTACCTATGGCTACACCTTC. The genes are TRBV2 and TRBJ1-2; weak D call: TRBD1 (6 bases). The CDR3 runs 14 residues. V was trimmed by 3 bases and J by 4 bases, leaving 12 bases between them. From germline, CDR1 is SNHLY and CDR2 FYNNEI.

This chain connects TRBV5-1 to TRBJ2-5; 7 bases agree with TRBD1. V lost 3 bases, J lost 5 bases, and 4 bases stayed unmatched. The V gene's germline CDR1 is SGHRS and CDR2 YFSETQ. The CDR3 is 13 residues long. Here the CDR3 DNA reads TGCGCCAGCAGCTACAGGGGTGGGGAGACCCAGTACTTC. Translated: CASSYRGGETQYF.

The chain links TRBV10-2 to TRBJ2-7, with 7 bases identical to TRBD1. The V gene end was trimmed by 6 bases and the J gene end by 5 bases; junction bases not matched to a gene: 7. From germline, CDR1 is WSHSY and CDR2 SAAADI. The CDR3 consists of 13 residues. As DNA, the CDR3 is TGCGCCAGCAGGGATGACAGGGCACACGAGCAGTACTTC. Protein product: CASRDDRAHEQYF.

The DNA of the CDR3 is TGTGCCAGCAGCTTAAGGAGGGGTCCCGCCCCGGGGACCCAGTACTTC. It encodes CASSLRRGPAPGTQYF. This chain links TRBV7-7 with TRBJ2-5; possible D gene TRBD2, 6 bases. In germline, CDR1 is SSHAT, CDR2 FNYEAQ (reference sequence). The CDR3 covers 16 residues. The V gene lost 2 bases and the J gene lost 7 bases, with 20 bases spanning the gap.

The chain has TRBV2 and TRBJ2-1; D remains ambiguous. Germline CDR1 is SNHLY and CDR2 is FYNNEI. The germline V and J ends were trimmed by 5 bases and 7 bases, with 15 bases remaining between them. The CDR3 sequence is 14 residues long. The CDR3 DNA follows: TGTGCCAGCAGTTCCCCTCGGCTGGGGAATGAGCAGTTCTTC. This translates into CASSSPRLGNEQFF.

This chain uses TRBV19 with TRBJ2-5; D is undetermined. CDR3 length equals 13 residues. Trimming pared 5 bases from V and 7 bases from J, leaving 14 bases between. In germline, CDR1 is LNHDA, CDR2 SQIVND (reference sequence). In DNA, the CDR3 is TGTGCCAGTAGTTCACGGGTATTAGGGACCCAGTACTTC. Amino acid sequence: CASSSRVLGTQYF.

V and J are TRBV9 and TRBJ1-2, with D tentatively TRBD1 (6 bases). Germline-derived CDR1 and CDR2 are SGDLS and YYNGEE. Trimming stripped 4 bases from V and 11 bases from J, with 24 bases between. This CDR3 is 15 amino acids long. The CDR3: CASSPDPQGGRVYTF. CDR3 DNA sequence: TGTGCCAGCAGCCCCGACCCACAGGGAGGACGGGTATACACCTTC.

The chain employs TRBV29-1 and TRBJ2-7; no firm D call. The CDR3 is 13 residues long. V lost 4 bases and J lost 6, with 16 bases in between. Per the germline V gene, CDR1 is SQVTM and CDR2 is ANQGSEA. This chain's CDR3 is CSVVVITQAEQYF. Here the CDR3 DNA reads TGCAGCGTTGTTGTAATTACTCAGGCCGAGCAGTACTTC.

The rearrangement uses TRBV5-4 and TRBJ1-2; D is unclear. V gave up 0 bases and J gave up 8 bases, with 14 bases separating them. Germline CDR1 reads SGHNT; CDR2 reads YYREEE (reference sequence). CDR3 length equals 14 residues. DNA for the CDR3: TGTGCCAGCAGCTTGGTTAGGCTTCCGTGGGGCTACACCTTC. Protein product: CASSLVRLPWGYTF.

V gene TRBV7-2 combines with J gene TRBJ1-5, with TRBD1 matching 7 bases. J was trimmed by 4 bases and V by 4 bases; bases with no gene match: 10. The CDR3 covers 16 residues. Germline lookup yields CDR1 SGHTA and CDR2 FQGNSA. This CDR3 reads CASSSRRQGGNQPQHF. The CDR3 DNA sequence: TGTGCCAGCAGCTCGCGTAGACAGGGAGGTAATCAGCCCCAGCATTTT.